What follows are 25 T cell receptor beta chains derived from one specimen sequenced in a study of CD8 T cells in ankylosing spondylitis. One entry per CDR3 protein, called by TCRdb with MiXCR from the 5' RACE reads. The repertoire holds under 200,000 distinct CDR3 sequences, 9.8% seen once, with approximately 16% in the top ten. The specimen sequenced was blood, either unsorted or a sorted T cell fraction (not recorded which). The source of these receptors is a female donor with ankylosing spondylitis or in good health (not recorded which).

This clonotype was picked up many times. The V and J genes are TRBV5-6 and TRBJ1-1; D unresolved. Trimming pared 2 bases from V and 1 base from J, leaving 9 bases between. The CDR3 consists of 14 residues. Germline lookup yields CDR1 SGHDT and CDR2 YYEEEE. CDR3 in amino acids: CASSFPTGNTEAFF. CDR3 bases: TGTGCCAGCAGCTTCCCGACGGGGAACACTGAAGCTTTCTTT.

This clonotype was seen only a few times. The gene calls are TRBV12-3 or TRBV12-4 and TRBJ1-2; no clear D gene. This CDR3 spans 13 amino acids. Trimming removed 5 bases at V and 0 bases at J, with 7 bases between. CDR3 sequence (DNA): TGTGCCAGCAGTCTGTCCCCTAACTATGGCTACACCTTC. As protein: CASSLSPNYGYTF.

The chain employs TRBV7-9 and TRBJ2-3; D gene unclear. V lost 11 bases and J lost 4, with 13 bases in between. Germline values: CDR1 SEHNR, CDR2 FQNEAQ (reference sequence). The CDR3 contains 12 residues. The CDR3 protein is CASTRVADTQYF. The CDR3 nucleotides read TGTGCCTCCACCCGCGTGGCAGATACGCAGTATTTT.

This clonotype showed up many times. The rearrangement uses TRBV9 and TRBJ2-7; tentative D call: TRBD2 (6 bases). The CDR3 loop spans 15 amino acids. The V and J ends lost 4 bases and 3 bases respectively, with 17 bases between them. CDR1 and CDR2 (germline): SGDLS, YYNGEE. This CDR3 reads CASSPGGWGFYEQYF. DNA of the CDR3: TGTGCCAGCAGCCCAGGAGGGTGGGGGTTCTACGAGCAGTACTTC.

Points on this clonotype: This CDR3 is missing its conserved last phenylalanine or tryptophan, likely due to a read error. The chain combines TRBV6-2 or TRBV6-3 with TRBJ2-1; D is uncertain. The CDR3 totals 13 residues. The germline CDR1 and CDR2 sequences are MNHEY and SVGEGT. The CDR3 nucleotides read TGTGCCAGCAGCTACTTACCCTACAATGAGCAGTTCCTC. As protein: CASSYLPYNEQFL.

The chain links TRBV9 to TRBJ2-1, with D possibly TRBD2 on 5 matching bases. Germline V lookup: CDR1 SGDLS, CDR2 YYNGEE. Between the trimmed V and J ends, which lost 8 bases and 15 bases, there was a span of 12 bases. The CDR3 spans 9 residues. This chain's CDR3 is CARGVKPFF. In nucleotides, the CDR3 is TGTGCCAGGGGAGTTAAGCCGTTCTTC. Looking up the rest from reference TRBV9 and TRBJ2-1 gives the full variable domain: DSGVTQTPKHLITATGQRVTLRCSPRSGDLSVYWYQQSLDQGLQFLIQYYNGEERAKGNILERFSAQQFPDLHSELNLSSLELGDSALYFCARGVKPFFGPGTRLTVL.

The V call is TRBV6-5, the J call TRBJ2-7; 7 bases agree with TRBD1. The CDR3 totals 14 residues. J was trimmed by 3 bases and V by 4 bases; bases with no gene match: 6. The germline V gene encodes CDR1 MNHEY and CDR2 SVGAGI. The CDR3 nucleotides are TGTGCCAGCAGTTTAAGGGGGCTTGGCTACGAGCAGTACTTC. This gives the protein CASSLRGLGYEQYF.

The chain recombines TRBV19 with TRBJ2-2; D is perhaps TRBD1 or TRBD2 (5 bases each). V lost 3 bases and J 4 bases, leaving 9 bases between the germline ends. This CDR3 comprises 14 residues. Germline V gene lookup returns CDR1 LNHDA and CDR2 SQIVND (reference sequence). The CDR3 reads CASSIGASTGELFF. CDR3 coding DNA: TGTGCCAGTAGTATCGGGGCCTCCACCGGGGAGCTGTTTTTT.

The CDR3 here is CASSWTASNQPQHF. The CDR3 DNA reads TGTGCCAGCAGTTGGACAGCCAGCAATCAGCCCCAGCATTTT. The chain uses TRBV6-2 or TRBV6-3 and TRBJ1-5, with D possibly being TRBD1 (6 bases). The CDR3 runs 14 residues. The germline CDR1 and CDR2 sequences are MNHEY and SVGEGT. The ends were cut back, 4 bases at V and 1 base at J, with 8 bases in the middle.

This clonotype was observed a handful of times. The V gene is TRBV7-6, the J gene TRBJ2-6; D ambiguous. V was shortened by 6 bases and J by 0 bases, with 9 bases between the two germline ends. This CDR3 has 15 residues. Per germline, CDR1 SGHVS and CDR2 FNYEAQ. Here the CDR3 DNA reads TGTGCCAGCAGGAGGCTGGCCTCTGGGGCCAACGTCCTGACTTTC. The encoded protein is CASRRLASGANVLTF.

The chain carries TRBV18 and TRBJ1-1, with D possibly being TRBD1 (5 bases). Germline-derived CDR1 and CDR2 are KGHSH and LQKENI. CDR3 length equals 13 residues. V lost 3 bases and J 4 bases, leaving 9 bases between the germline ends. DNA for the CDR3: TGTGCCAGCTCACCGACAGTGAGCACTGAAGCTTTCTTT. This translates into CASSPTVSTEAFF.

The chain employs TRBV5-1 and TRBJ1-6, with TRBD1 as a possible D gene (5 bases). Germline loops: CDR1 SGHRS, CDR2 YFSETQ. This CDR3 spans 14 amino acids. V shed 7 bases and J shed 0 bases, with 8 bases lying between them. CDR3 sequence: CASSTDSYNSPLHF. The CDR3 DNA follows: TGCGCCAGCTCGACAGACTCCTATAATTCACCCCTCCACTTT.

This sequence joins TRBV6-2 or TRBV6-3 and TRBJ2-3; no clear D gene. This CDR3 is 15 amino acids long. Trimming cost V 6 bases and J 2 bases, with 15 bases left between them. CDR1 is MNHEY and CDR2 is SVGEGT in the germline V gene. The CDR3 is CASSMGLRYTDTQYF. CDR3 nucleotides: TGTGCCAGCAGCATGGGCCTTAGATACACAGATACGCAGTATTTT.

This clonotype was recorded at least ten times. The chain combines TRBV12-3 or TRBV12-4 with TRBJ2-1; 9 bases are shared with TRBD1. V lost 6 bases and J lost 4; bases outside the gene matches: 4. This CDR3 contains 14 residues. This CDR3 reads CASRGQGRYNEQFF. The CDR3 DNA sequence: TGTGCCAGCAGAGGACAGGGGAGGTACAATGAGCAGTTCTTC.

The genes are TRBV4-1 and TRBJ1-2; D is perhaps TRBD1 (6 bases). Germline CDR1 and CDR2: MGHRA and YSYEKL. The CDR3 is 15 amino acids. V was trimmed by 9 bases and J by 2 bases, leaving 19 bases between them. CDR3 loop: CASLPLLGGNYGYTF. The CDR3 bases are TGCGCCAGTCTCCCACTCCTAGGGGGAAACTATGGCTACACCTTC.

CDR3 coding DNA: TGCAGTGCTAGAGATAGTGGGATAGGGGAGCGGGAGAGCTCCTACAATGAGCAGTTCTTC. It codes for CSARDSGIGERESSYNEQFF. V usage is TRBV20-1 and J usage is TRBJ2-1, with TRBD2 matching over 8 bases. The CDR3 is 20 amino acids. After removal of 0 bases from V and 0 bases from J, the junction contained 16 bases not matched to a gene. Germline V gene lookup returns CDR1 DFQATT and CDR2 SNEGSKA (reference sequence).

The genes are TRBV21-1 and TRBJ1-3; the D call in the table, TRBD1, was not verified against the DNA. TRBV21-1 is listed as a pseudogene. The CDR3 has 17 residues. CDR3 DNA: TGTGCCAGCAGCAAACGGAGGGGGCGATTCTCTGGAAACACCATATATTTT. Protein product: CASSKRRGRFSGNTIYF.

This clonotype was counted many times. The genes are TRBV29-1 and TRBJ1-2, with D possibly TRBD1 on 5 matching bases. Germline lookup yields CDR1 SQVTM and CDR2 ANQGSEA. The CDR3 spans 13 residues. V lost 7 bases, J lost 6 bases, and 18 bases lay in between. The CDR3 DNA reads TGCAGCGGGCACGGACGGGGGGAGGATGGCTACACCTTC. Protein sequence: CSGHGRGEDGYTF.

The chain carries TRBV7-9 and TRBJ2-5; the D gene is possibly TRBD2 (6 bases). Trimming shortened V by 10 bases and J by 4 bases, and 10 bases separated the two germline ends. CDR1 is SEHNR, CDR2 FQNEAQ, per germline (reference sequence). This CDR3 comprises 11 residues. CDR3 in amino acids: CANFGGETQYF. For the CDR3, the DNA is TGTGCCAACTTCGGGGGAGAGACCCAGTACTTC.

In this sample, this clonotype turned up a few times. V is TRBV7-2 and J is TRBJ1-2; D possibly corresponds to TRBD1 (5 bases). The V gene's germline CDR1 is SGHTA and CDR2 FQGNSA. The CDR3 runs 16 residues. With 7 bases removed from V and 8 bases from J, the gap between germline ends came to 26 bases. This CDR3 reads CASTTPRLAGISGYTF. The CDR3 coding sequence is TGTGCCAGCACCACCCCTCGACTTGCAGGGATATCAGGCTACACCTTC.

The sample holds a few counts of this clonotype. The J gene is TRBJ1-6, the V gene TRBV27; D is unclear. There are 14 residues in the CDR3. Germline-derived CDR1 and CDR2 are MNHEY and SMNVEV (reference sequence). Trimming cost V 6 bases and J 6 bases, with 12 bases left between them. The CDR3 reads CASRLRAGNSPLHF. DNA for the CDR3: TGTGCCAGCAGGTTGAGGGCCGGTAATTCACCCCTCCACTTT.

Notes on this clonotype: This could be a read error, since a much larger clone is one nucleotide away. The chain carries TRBV7-9 and TRBJ2-7; 12 bases line up with TRBD2. The CDR3 consists of 15 residues. The ends lost 4 bases at V and 2 bases at J; junction bases unmatched: 3. Germline assignment: CDR1 SEHNR and CDR2 FQNEAQ (reference sequence). The CDR3: CASSSLAGGPYEQYF. The DNA for the CDR3 is TGTGCCAGCAGCTCCCTAGCGGGAGGGCCCTACGAGCAGTACTTC.

This clonotype has more than one count but fewer than ten. J is TRBJ2-1 and V is TRBV4-3, with D hard to call. The germline V gene has CDR1 LGHNA and CDR2 YSLEER. V gave up 0 bases and J gave up 7 bases, with 13 bases separating them. This CDR3 is 15 amino acids long. CDR3 coding DNA: TGCGCCAGCAGCCAAGACTACCAGCGACGGAATGAGCAGTTCTTC. Translating it yields CASSQDYQRRNEQFF.

This clonotype appeared many times. The chain employs TRBV12-3 or TRBV12-4 and TRBJ1-6; D is ambiguous. The CDR3 totals 14 residues. Trimming cost V 3 bases and J 7 bases, with 10 bases left between them. CDR3 bases: TGTGCCAGCAGTTTGGGTGTAGGGAATTCACCCCTCCACTTT. Residues: CASSLGVGNSPLHF.

The chain carries TRBV6-1 and TRBJ2-7; 9 bases are a match to TRBD1. Germline CDR1 is MNHNS and CDR2 is SASEGT. V shed 6 bases, J shed 3 bases, and the junction held 6 bases outside the gene matches. The length of the CDR3 is 14 residues. The CDR3 DNA reads TGTGCCAGCAGACCGGGACAGGGAGGCTACGAGCAGTACTTC. It yields the protein CASRPGQGGYEQYF.